The rows below give T cell receptor beta chains drawn from one sample of a study of shared T cell receptors in the human thymus. Assay: immunoSEQ multiplex PCR; the TCRdb copy retains only in-frame clones and omits some. The data hold about 380,000 clones, with roughly 94% observed a single time. Sequenced: thymocytes. These receptors originate from a human donor. Both conserved end residues are part of each CDR3. The D gene is left open where the match is weak.

D gene,V gene,CDR3 protein
-,TRBV27,CASSLRGHGGANVLTF
TRBD2,TRBV5-4,CASSLTSGRASHRNEQFF
-,TRBV6-1,CASSLSPQETQYF
TRBD2,TRBV30,CAWRELAGGPIGEQYF
TRBD1,TRBV7-2,CASSLPGRGNTDTQYF
TRBD2,TRBV27,CASSFKAGAAPGAGELFF
-,TRBV4-3,CASSQPGLTKLFF
-,TRBV10-1,CASSETSSYEQYF
-,TRBV10-3,CAISGTPAITGTDTQYF
-,TRBV6-1,CASSEAREGDTEAFF
TRBD2,TRBV10-3,CAISVRGLADYNEQFF
-,TRBV7-3,CASSLVEGGHEQFF
TRBD2,TRBV9,CASSVVAGRGETQYF
-,TRBV19,CASSIRQSSYNEQFF
-,TRBV18,CASSPRVGTEAFF
-,TRBV14,CASSHPPKGGFQETQYF
-,TRBV7-2,CASSLGRGEEETQYF
TRBD2,TRBV9,CASSPRQLAGSGELFF
TRBD1,TRBV28,CASRDGTGVQETQYF
TRBD2,TRBV2,CASSPAGGPDTGELFF
TRBD1,TRBV4-3,CASSQDTPPTGRKQPQHF
-,TRBV25-1,CASSPSGIYNEQFF
TRBD2,TRBV5-1,CASSPGTSGRSPGELFF
-,TRBV6-1,CASSEGVAHPLYEQYF
TRBD2,TRBV19,CASSPQVGGLAGAIHEQYF
TRBD1,TRBV5-1,CASSLSGTENTEAFF
-,TRBV21-1,CASNPHRKREGSYNEQFF
-,TRBV5-1,CASSLVPMGETQYF
TRBD1,TRBV18,CASSPPRAGGADTQYF
TRBD1,TRBV6-1,CASTKQGNTDTQYF
-,TRBV28,CASSLLVGSSGNTIYF
TRBD2,TRBV27,CASSHLASGRGEQYF